This TCR beta chain comes out of a study of T cells in localized non-small cell lung cancer. The sample holds one count of this clone. CDR3 length: 14 residues. Germline V gene lookup returns CDR1 SGHNT and CDR2 YYREEE (reference sequence). Trimming pared 0 bases from V and 8 bases from J, leaving 12 bases between. Sequencing was performed with immunoSEQ multiplex PCR; in TCRdb, only in-frame clones are kept and a portion is missing. The sample shows around 30,000 clones, around 94% of them seen only once. This chain joins TRBV5-4 and TRBJ2-1; D is unresolved. Material: peripheral blood, obtained before any cancer treatment. The receptor was derived from a woman aged 40-75 years with stage I lung adenocarcinoma. CDR3: CASSLVQYTDEQFF. The CDR3 DNA is TGTGCCAGCAGCTTGGTTCAGTACACGGATGAGCAGTTCTTC.